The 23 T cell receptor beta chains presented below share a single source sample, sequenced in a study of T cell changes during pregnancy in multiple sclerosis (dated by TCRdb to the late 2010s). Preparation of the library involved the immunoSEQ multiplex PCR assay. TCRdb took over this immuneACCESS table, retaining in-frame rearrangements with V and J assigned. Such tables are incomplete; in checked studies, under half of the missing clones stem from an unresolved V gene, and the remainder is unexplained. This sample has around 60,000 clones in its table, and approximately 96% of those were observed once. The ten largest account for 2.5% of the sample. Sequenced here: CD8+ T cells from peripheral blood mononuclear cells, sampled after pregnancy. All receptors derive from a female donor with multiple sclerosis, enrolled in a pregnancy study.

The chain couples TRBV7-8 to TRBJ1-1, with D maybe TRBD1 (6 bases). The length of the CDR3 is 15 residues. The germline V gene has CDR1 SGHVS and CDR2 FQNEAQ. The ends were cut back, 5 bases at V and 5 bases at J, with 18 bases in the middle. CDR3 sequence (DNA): TGTGCCAGCAGCCTACTTGGGGGGGCTGGGACTGAAGCTTTCTTT. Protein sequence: CASSLLGGAGTEAFF.

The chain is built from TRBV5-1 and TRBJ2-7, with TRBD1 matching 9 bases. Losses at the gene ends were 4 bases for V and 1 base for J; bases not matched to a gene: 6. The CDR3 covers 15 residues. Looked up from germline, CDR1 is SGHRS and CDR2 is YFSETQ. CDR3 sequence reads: CASSAGQGESYEQYF. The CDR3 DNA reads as TGCGCCAGCAGCGCGGGACAGGGTGAATCCTACGAGCAGTACTTC.

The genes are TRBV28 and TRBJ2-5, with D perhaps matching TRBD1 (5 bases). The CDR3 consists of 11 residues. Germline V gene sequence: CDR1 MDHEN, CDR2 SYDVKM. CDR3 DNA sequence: TGTGCGACAGAGTACCAAGAGACCCAGTACTTC. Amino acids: CATEYQETQYF.

The DNA for the CDR3 is TGTGCCAGCAGCCAACCGGGACAGGCTTATGGCTACACCTTC. Translation gives CASSQPGQAYGYTF. The chain uses TRBV14 and TRBJ1-2; TRBD1 agrees at 8 bases. This CDR3 contains 14 residues. The germline V gene has CDR1 SGHDN and CDR2 FVKESK. V lost 2 bases, J lost 5 bases, and 4 bases stayed unmatched.

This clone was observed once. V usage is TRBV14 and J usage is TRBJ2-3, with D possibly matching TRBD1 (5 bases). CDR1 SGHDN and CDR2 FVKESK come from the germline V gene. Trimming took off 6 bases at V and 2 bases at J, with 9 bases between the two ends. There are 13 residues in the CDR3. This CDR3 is CASRIQATDTQYF. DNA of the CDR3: TGTGCCAGCAGAATACAGGCCACAGATACGCAGTATTTT. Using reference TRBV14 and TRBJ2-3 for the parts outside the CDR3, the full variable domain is EAGVTQFPSHSVIEKGQTVTLRCDPISGHDNLYWYRRVMGKEIKFLLHFVKESKQDESGMPNNRFLAERTGGTYSTLKVQPAELEDSGVYFCASRIQATDTQYFGPGTRLTVL.

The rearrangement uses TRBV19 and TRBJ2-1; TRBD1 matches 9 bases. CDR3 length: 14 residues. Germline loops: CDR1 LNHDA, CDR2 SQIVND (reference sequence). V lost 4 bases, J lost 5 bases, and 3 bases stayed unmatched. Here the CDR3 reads CASSTRTGDNEQFF. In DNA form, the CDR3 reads TGTGCCAGTAGTACCCGGACAGGGGACAATGAGCAGTTCTTC.

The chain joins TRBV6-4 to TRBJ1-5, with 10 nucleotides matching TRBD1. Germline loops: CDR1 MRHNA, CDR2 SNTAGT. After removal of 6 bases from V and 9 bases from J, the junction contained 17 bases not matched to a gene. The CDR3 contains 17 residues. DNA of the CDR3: TGTGCCAGCAGCCCGGGACAGGGGAAAGTGATGAAGCGGCCCCAGCATTTT. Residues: CASSPGQGKVMKRPQHF.

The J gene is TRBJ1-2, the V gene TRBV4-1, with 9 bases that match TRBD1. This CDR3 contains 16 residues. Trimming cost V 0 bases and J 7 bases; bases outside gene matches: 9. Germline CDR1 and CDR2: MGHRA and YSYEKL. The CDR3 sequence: CASSQEVGTGLAGYTF. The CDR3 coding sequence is TGCGCCAGCAGCCAAGAGGTTGGGACAGGGCTTGCTGGCTACACCTTC.

CDR3 in DNA: TGTGCCAGCAGCGCGGACAGGGGGCTCCAAGAGACCCAGTACTTC. Translated: CASSADRGLQETQYF. V gene TRBV2 combines with J gene TRBJ2-5; 11 bases match TRBD1. Germline assignment: CDR1 SNHLY and CDR2 FYNNEI. The CDR3 is 15 residues long. J was trimmed by 1 base and V by 6 bases; bases with no gene match: 4.

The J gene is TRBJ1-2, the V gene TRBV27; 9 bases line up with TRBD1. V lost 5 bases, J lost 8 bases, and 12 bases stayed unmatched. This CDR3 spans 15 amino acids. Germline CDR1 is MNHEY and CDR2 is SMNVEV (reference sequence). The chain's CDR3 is CASSPSRQGVRGYTF. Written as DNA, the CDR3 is TGTGCCAGCAGTCCCTCCCGACAGGGGGTAAGGGGCTACACCTTC.

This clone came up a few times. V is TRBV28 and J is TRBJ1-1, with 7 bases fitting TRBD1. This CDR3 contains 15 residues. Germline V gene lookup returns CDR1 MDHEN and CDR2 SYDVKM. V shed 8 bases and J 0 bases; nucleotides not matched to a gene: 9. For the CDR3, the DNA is TGTGCCAGCTCCCTCGGGACAGTCATGAACACTGAAGCTTTCTTT. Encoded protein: CASSLGTVMNTEAFF.

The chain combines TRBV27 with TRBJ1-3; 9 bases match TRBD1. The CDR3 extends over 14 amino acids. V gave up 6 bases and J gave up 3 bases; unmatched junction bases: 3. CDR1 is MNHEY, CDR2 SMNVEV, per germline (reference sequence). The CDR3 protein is CASRQGANGNTIYF. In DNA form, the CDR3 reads TGTGCCAGCAGACAGGGGGCCAATGGAAACACCATATATTTT.

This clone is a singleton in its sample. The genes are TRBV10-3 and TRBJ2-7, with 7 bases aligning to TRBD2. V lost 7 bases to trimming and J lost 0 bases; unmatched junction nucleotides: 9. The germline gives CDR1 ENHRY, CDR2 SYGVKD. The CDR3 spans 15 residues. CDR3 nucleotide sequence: TGTGCCATCACCAACTCGGCTAGCGGCTCCTACGAGCAGTACTTC. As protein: CAITNSASGSYEQYF.

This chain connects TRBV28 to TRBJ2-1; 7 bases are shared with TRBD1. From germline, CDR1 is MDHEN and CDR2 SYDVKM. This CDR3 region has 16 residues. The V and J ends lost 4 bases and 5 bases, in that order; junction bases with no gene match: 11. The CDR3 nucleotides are TGTGCCAGCAGTTCCACAGGGGTTTTTATACACAATGAGCAGTTCTTC. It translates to CASSSTGVFIHNEQFF.

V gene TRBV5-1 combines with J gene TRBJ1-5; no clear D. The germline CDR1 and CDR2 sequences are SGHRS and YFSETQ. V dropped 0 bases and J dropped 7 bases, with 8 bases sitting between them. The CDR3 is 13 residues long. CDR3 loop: CASSLASGQPQHF. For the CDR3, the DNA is TGCGCCAGCAGCTTGGCCTCGGGACAGCCCCAGCATTTT. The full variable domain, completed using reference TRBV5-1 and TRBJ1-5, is KAGVTQTPRYLIKTRGQQVTLSCSPISGHRSVSWYQQTPGQGLQFLFEYFSETQRNKGNFPGRFSGRQFSNSRSEMNVSTLELGDSALYLCASSLASGQPQHFGDGTRLSIL.

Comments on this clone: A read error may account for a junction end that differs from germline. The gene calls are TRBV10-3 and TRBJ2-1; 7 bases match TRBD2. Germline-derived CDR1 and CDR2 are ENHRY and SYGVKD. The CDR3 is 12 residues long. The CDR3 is CATSGNSGEQFF. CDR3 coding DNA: TGTGCCACCAGTGGAAATAGCGGGGAGCAGTTCTTC.

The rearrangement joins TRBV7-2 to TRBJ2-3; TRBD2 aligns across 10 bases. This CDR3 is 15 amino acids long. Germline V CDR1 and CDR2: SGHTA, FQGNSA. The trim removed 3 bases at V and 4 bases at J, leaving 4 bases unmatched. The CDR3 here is CASSFWTSGSDTQYF. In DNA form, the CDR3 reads TGTGCCAGCAGCTTCTGGACTAGCGGCTCAGATACGCAGTATTTT.

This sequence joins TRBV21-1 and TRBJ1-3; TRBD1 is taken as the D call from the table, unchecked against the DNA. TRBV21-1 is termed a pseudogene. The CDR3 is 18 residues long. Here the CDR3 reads CASSKDGRDMPSGNTIYF. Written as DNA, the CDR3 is TGTGCCAGCAGCAAAGATGGCAGGGACATGCCCTCTGGAAACACCATATATTTT.

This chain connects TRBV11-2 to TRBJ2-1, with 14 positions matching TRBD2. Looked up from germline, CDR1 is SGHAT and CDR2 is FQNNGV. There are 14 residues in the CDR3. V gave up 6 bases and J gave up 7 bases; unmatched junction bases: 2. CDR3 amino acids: CASRGLAGANEQFF. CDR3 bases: TGTGCCAGCAGGGGACTAGCGGGAGCTAATGAGCAGTTCTTC. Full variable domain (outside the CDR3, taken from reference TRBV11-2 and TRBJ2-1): EAGVAQSPRYKIIEKRQSVAFWCNPISGHATLYWYQQILGQGPKLLIQFQNNGVVDDSQLPKDRFSAERLKGVDSTLKIQPAKLEDSAVYLCASRGLAGANEQFFGPGTRLTVL.

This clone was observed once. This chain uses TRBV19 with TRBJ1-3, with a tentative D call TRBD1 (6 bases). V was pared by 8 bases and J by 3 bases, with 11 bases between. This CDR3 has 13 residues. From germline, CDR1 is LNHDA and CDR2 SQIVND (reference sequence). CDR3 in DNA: TGTGCCAGTGGACAGTCGGATGGAAACACCATATATTTT. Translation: CASGQSDGNTIYF.

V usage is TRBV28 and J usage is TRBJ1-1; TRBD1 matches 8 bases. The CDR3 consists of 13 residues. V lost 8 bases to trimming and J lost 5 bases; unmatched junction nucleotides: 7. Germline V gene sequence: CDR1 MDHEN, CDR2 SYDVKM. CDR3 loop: CASGQGAWTEAFF. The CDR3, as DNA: TGTGCCAGCGGCCAGGGGGCGTGGACTGAAGCTTTCTTT.

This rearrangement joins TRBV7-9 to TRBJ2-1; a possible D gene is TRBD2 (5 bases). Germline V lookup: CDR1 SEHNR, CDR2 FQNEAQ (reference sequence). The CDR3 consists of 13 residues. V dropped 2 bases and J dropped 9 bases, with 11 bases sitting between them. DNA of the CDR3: TGTGCCAGCAGCTTACCCGGGATGGTTGAGCAGTTCTTC. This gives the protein CASSLPGMVEQFF.

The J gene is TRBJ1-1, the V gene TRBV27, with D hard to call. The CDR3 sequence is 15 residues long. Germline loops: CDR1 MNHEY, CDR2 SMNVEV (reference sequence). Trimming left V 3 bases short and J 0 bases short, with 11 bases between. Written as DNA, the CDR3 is TGTGCCAGCAGTTTTAATTATGGCATGAACACTGAAGCTTTCTTT. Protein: CASSFNYGMNTEAFF.